One and the same sample provided the 27 T cell receptor beta chains below, sequenced in a study of shared clonotypes between healthy human individuals. Only in-frame clones appear in the TCRdb table, and some are missing; sequencing was by immunoSEQ multiplex PCR. The table lists some 2.4 million clones, approximately 93% of them singletons. Sequences were obtained from naive CD4+ T cells from PBMCs. Stated subset: CD45RA+ positively selected. These receptors came from a man aged 18 to 29 in good health. Some clones in this sample may be carry-over from other donors' samples.

The rearrangement joins TRBV18 to TRBJ1-1, with 7 bases lining up with TRBD1. V lost 4 bases, J lost 6 bases, and 11 bases stayed unmatched. The CDR3 is 15 amino acids. Germline CDR1 is KGHSH and CDR2 is LQKENI. In DNA form, the CDR3 reads TGTGCCAGCTCACTCCAATACAGGGGTGGGGCTGAAGCTTTCTTT. Translating gives CASSLQYRGGAEAFF.

The V and J genes are TRBV28 and TRBJ2-7; tentative D call: TRBD2 (6 bases). Trimming removed 2 bases from V and 3 bases from J, with 14 bases in between. Germline V lookup: CDR1 MDHEN, CDR2 SYDVKM. The CDR3 is 15 amino acids. Here the CDR3 reads CASSLGGPSIYEQYF. The CDR3 DNA reads TGTGCCAGCAGTTTAGGAGGGCCCTCAATCTACGAGCAGTACTTC.

The gene calls are TRBV6-6 and TRBJ1-2, with unresolved D. This CDR3 comprises 14 residues. V was trimmed by 1 base and J by 3 bases, leaving 9 bases between them. Per the germline V gene, CDR1 is MNHNY and CDR2 is SVGAGI (reference sequence). The CDR3 reads CASSYFGWDYGYTF. For the CDR3, the DNA is TGTGCCAGCAGTTACTTTGGATGGGACTATGGCTACACCTTC.

The chain combines TRBV4-2 with TRBJ1-2; 10 positions match TRBD1. Looked up from germline, CDR1 is LGHNA and CDR2 is YNFKEQ. The CDR3 loop spans 15 amino acids. V was pared by 0 bases and J by 4 bases, with 2 bases of the junction left unmatched. CDR3 protein: CASSQDRDRGYGYTF. The CDR3 nucleotides are TGTGCCAGCAGCCAAGATCGGGACAGGGGCTATGGCTACACCTTC.

The chain joins TRBV5-1 to TRBJ2-1; D may correspond to TRBD1 or TRBD2 (6 bases each). The CDR3 totals 15 residues. CDR1 is SGHRS, CDR2 YFSETQ, per germline. V lost 1 base to trimming and J lost 3 bases, with 11 bases between them. CDR3 amino acids: CASSLNGGRYNEQFF. In nucleotides, the CDR3 is TGCGCCAGCAGCTTGAATGGGGGGCGCTACAATGAGCAGTTCTTC.

The genes are TRBV6-1 and TRBJ2-4, with 8 positions matching TRBD1. In germline, CDR1 is MNHNS, CDR2 SASEGT. Germline trimming cut 5 bases from V and 9 bases from J; bases unmatched to any gene: 9. CDR3 length: 14 amino acids. CDR3 region: CASSLLPDRGIQYF. In DNA form, the CDR3 reads TGTGCCAGCAGTCTGCTACCAGACAGGGGCATTCAGTACTTC.

The V and J genes are TRBV27 and TRBJ2-6; possible D gene TRBD2, 5 bases. The CDR3 is made up of 19 amino acids. Germline V lookup: CDR1 MNHEY, CDR2 SMNVEV (reference sequence). V lost 4 bases and J 2 bases, leaving 21 bases between the germline ends. The CDR3 region is CASSSPAGNRLTGANVLTF. The CDR3, as DNA: TGTGCCAGCAGTTCGCCAGCCGGGAACAGACTTACTGGGGCCAACGTCCTGACTTTC.

The chain employs TRBV4-2 and TRBJ2-1; 7 positions match TRBD2. V lost 4 bases, J lost 0 bases, and 9 bases stayed unmatched. The germline gives CDR1 LGHNA, CDR2 YNFKEQ. The CDR3 spans 17 residues. CDR3 sequence reads: CASSRESSSGSYNEQFF. The CDR3, as DNA: TGTGCCAGCAGCCGAGAATCGTCTAGCGGCTCCTACAATGAGCAGTTCTTC.

This chain uses TRBV5-4 with TRBJ1-2, with TRBD1 matching 10 bases. The CDR3 contains 15 residues. The V segment lost 0 bases and the J segment 3 bases; nucleotides outside the gene matches: 2. Germline V gene lookup returns CDR1 SGHNT and CDR2 YYREEE (reference sequence). The CDR3, as DNA: TGTGCCAGCAGCTTGGGACAGGGGGCTGACTATGGCTACACCTTC. As protein: CASSLGQGADYGYTF.

This clone was seen only a few times. The gene calls are TRBV6-1 and TRBJ1-4; 11 bases fit TRBD1. The CDR3 totals 13 residues. The V and J ends lost 7 bases and 10 bases, in that order; junction bases with no gene match: 5. The germline V gene encodes CDR1 MNHNS and CDR2 SASEGT. Here the CDR3 DNA reads TGTGCCAGCACGGACAGGGGGCAAAGAAAACTGTTTTTT. Its translation: CASTDRGQRKLFF.

The V call is TRBV7-8, the J call TRBJ2-5; TRBD1 matches at 9 bases. The trim removed 5 bases at V and 5 bases at J, leaving 6 bases unmatched. The CDR3 is 14 amino acids. Germline V gene sequence: CDR1 SGHVS, CDR2 FQNEAQ. Here the CDR3 reads CASSTGQGGETQYF. CDR3 nucleotide sequence: TGTGCCAGCAGCACGGGACAGGGAGGGGAGACCCAGTACTTC.

This clone was recorded only once. This chain joins TRBV4-1 and TRBJ2-5; possibly TRBD1 for D (7 bases). V was pared by 0 bases and J by 7 bases, with 18 bases between. CDR1 and CDR2 from the germline V gene are MGHRA and YSYEKL. The CDR3 is made up of 16 amino acids. DNA of the CDR3: TGCGCCAGCAGCCAAGACGACAGGGAAGGGGGGTGGACCCAGTACTTC. As protein: CASSQDDREGGWTQYF.

This chain joins TRBV9 and TRBJ2-5; tentatively, D is TRBD1 (6 bases). CDR1 and CDR2 (germline): SGDLS, YYNGEE. The CDR3 is 15 amino acids. The V gene lost 0 bases and the J gene lost 4 bases, with 13 bases spanning the gap. The CDR3 nucleotides are TGTGCCAGCAGCGTAGGGGTGGGGGCGCCAGAGACCCAGTACTTC. Protein sequence: CASSVGVGAPETQYF.

The chain employs TRBV19 and TRBJ1-1; a possible D gene is TRBD1 (5 bases). Germline V gene lookup returns CDR1 LNHDA and CDR2 SQIVND (reference sequence). The CDR3 loop spans 14 amino acids. V lost 6 bases, J lost 11 bases, and 22 bases lay in between. Here the CDR3 DNA reads TGTGCCAGTAGCCCCCCTGGGGGGTTGAAGGGGGCTTTCTTT. It is translated as CASSPPGGLKGAFF.

V gene TRBV7-6 combines with J gene TRBJ1-2; TRBD1 is a possible D gene (6 bases). V lost 1 base, J lost 2 bases, and 20 bases lay in between. In germline, CDR1 is SGHVS, CDR2 FNYEAQ. The CDR3 consists of 18 residues. The CDR3 sequence: CASSLDSTGSGVNYGYTF. For the CDR3, the DNA is TGTGCCAGCAGCTTAGATTCCACAGGGAGTGGGGTAAACTATGGCTACACCTTC.

V is TRBV27 and J is TRBJ1-3; 9 nucleotides agree with TRBD1. The germline gives CDR1 MNHEY, CDR2 SMNVEV (reference sequence). The junction had 6 bases not matched to a gene; V was cut back by 4 bases and J by 2 bases. This CDR3 spans 16 amino acids. The chain's CDR3 is CASSSHNRGPGNTIYF. The CDR3, as DNA: TGTGCCAGCAGTTCCCACAACAGGGGGCCTGGAAACACCATATATTTT.

The rearrangement joins TRBV6-5 to TRBJ2-7; D is perhaps TRBD2 (6 bases). V was clipped by 6 bases and J by 3 bases, with 18 bases between them. The CDR3 covers 15 residues. Germline V gives CDR1 MNHEY, CDR2 SVGAGI. This CDR3 reads CASRPAWGESYEQYF. The CDR3 region has the DNA TGTGCCAGCAGGCCAGCTTGGGGGGAAAGCTACGAGCAGTACTTC.

The V gene is TRBV6-1, the J gene TRBJ1-5; TRBD1 is a possible D gene (6 bases). The CDR3 runs 13 residues. V gave up 10 bases and J gave up 7 bases, with 17 bases separating them. The V gene's germline CDR1 is MNHNS and CDR2 SASEGT. The CDR3 loop reads CAISWTVEQPQHF. The CDR3 nucleotides read TGTGCCATTTCCTGGACAGTTGAACAGCCCCAGCATTTT.

This clone was seen just once. This chain joins TRBV28 and TRBJ1-2; maybe TRBD1 (5 bases). Germline lookup yields CDR1 MDHEN and CDR2 SYDVKM. V lost 3 bases and J 4 bases, leaving 21 bases between the germline ends. This CDR3 is 17 amino acids long. The CDR3 nucleotides are TGTGCCAGCAGTTTTCCGGGACGCAGAGGAAAAGGCTATGGCTACACCTTC. It codes for CASSFPGRRGKGYGYTF.

The chain is built from TRBV27 and TRBJ1-1; tentatively, D is TRBD1 (5 bases). CDR3 length: 15 amino acids. Trimming took off 3 bases at V and 2 bases at J, with 13 bases between the two ends. Germline V lookup: CDR1 MNHEY, CDR2 SMNVEV (reference sequence). The CDR3 DNA is TGTGCCAGCAGTTTCTTAGGGGCGACTAACACTGAAGCTTTCTTT. It codes for CASSFLGATNTEAFF.

The gene calls are TRBV5-1 and TRBJ2-7, with D unclear. V lost 0 bases and J lost 6, with 13 bases in between. Germline V gives CDR1 SGHRS, CDR2 YFSETQ. The CDR3 runs 14 residues. The DNA for the CDR3 is TGCGCCAGCAGCTTGGGGTTACAGCCCCTCGAGCAGTACTTC. Its protein is CASSLGLQPLEQYF.

The chain joins TRBV7-9 to TRBJ1-4; D unclear. V gave up 0 bases and J gave up 2 bases, with 13 bases separating them. The CDR3 covers 17 residues. The germline V gene has CDR1 SEHNR and CDR2 FQNEAQ (reference sequence). CDR3 residues: CASSLASRAATNEKLFF. CDR3 nucleotides: TGTGCCAGCAGCTTAGCGAGCCGGGCGGCGACTAATGAAAAACTGTTTTTT.

This chain uses TRBV19 with TRBJ1-1, with unresolved D. Deletions cut 0 bases from V and 7 bases from J, with 9 bases between. The germline CDR1 and CDR2 sequences are LNHDA and SQIVND (reference sequence). CDR3 size: 13 residues. The CDR3 protein is CASSIDLGSEAFF. Written as DNA, the CDR3 is TGTGCCAGTAGTATAGATCTTGGGAGTGAAGCTTTCTTT.

As regards this clone: This sample includes further DNA sequences coding for the same CDR3. The V call is TRBV7-2, the J call TRBJ1-1; no definite D call. V was trimmed by 1 base and J by 0 bases, leaving 3 bases between them. CDR1 is SGHTA, CDR2 FQGNSA, per germline. The CDR3 totals 13 residues. The CDR3 DNA reads TGTGCCAGCAGCTTAGTGGTGAACACTGAAGCTTTCTTT. Its translation is CASSLVVNTEAFF.

The rearrangement joins TRBV14 to TRBJ2-5, with a weak D call TRBD1 (6 bases). CDR3 length: 15 amino acids. Trimming left V 3 bases short and J 5 bases short, with 16 bases between. Germline V gene lookup returns CDR1 SGHDN and CDR2 FVKESK. The CDR3 spells CASSHVGGRAETQYF. The CDR3 DNA sequence: TGTGCCAGCAGCCACGTAGGGGGACGGGCGGAGACCCAGTACTTC.

The chain combines TRBV6-6 with TRBJ2-7; perhaps D is TRBD1 or TRBD2 (5 bases each). V lost 4 bases, J lost 3 bases, and 7 bases lay in between. Looked up from germline, CDR1 is MNHNY and CDR2 is SVGAGI (reference sequence). The CDR3 is 12 residues long. CDR3 sequence (DNA): TGTGCCAGCAGTTTGGGGGACTACGAGCAGTACTTC. Translated, it gives CASSLGDYEQYF.

CDR3 DNA: TGTGCCAGCAGCTCGGACAGGGGTATTAGGGGACATGGCTACACCTTC. Encoded protein: CASSSDRGIRGHGYTF. This chain uses TRBV7-2 with TRBJ1-2, with 9 bases identical to TRBD1. The germline V gene encodes CDR1 SGHTA and CDR2 FQGNSA. This CDR3 comprises 16 residues. V lost 4 bases to trimming and J lost 6 bases; unmatched junction nucleotides: 12.